The source of this TCR beta chain is a study of shared clonotypes between healthy human individuals. Study-wide context: There were three CD4 naive, three CD4 memory, two CD8 naive and one CD8 memory plates per donor. Points from the study as a whole: As a rule, naive subsets had a larger estimated richness than memory subsets.

The CDR3 contains 15 residues. V was shortened by 0 bases and J by 2 bases, with 11 bases between the two germline ends. Germline assignment: CDR1 SGHRS and CDR2 YFSETQ. The split of CD4+ cells yielded CD45RA+ naive and CD45RA-negative memory subsets. Sequenced by immunoSEQ multiplex PCR; TCRdb stores in-frame clones only, minus some. The sample lists about 2 million clones; 95% were seen once. With respect to this clone: Its antigen is currently unknown.

This TCR came from a man younger than 35 in good health. This chain joins TRBV5-1 and TRBJ2-5, with D possibly being TRBD1 (5 bases). Sequenced sample: naive CD4+ T cells sorted from blood. The subset was: CD45RA+ positively selected. CDR3 amino acids: CASSLVGADQETQYF. The CDR3 nucleotides read TGCGCCAGCAGCTTGGTTGGGGCTGATCAAGAGACCCAGTACTTC. Using reference TRBV5-1 and TRBJ2-5 for the parts outside the CDR3, the full variable domain is KAGVTQTPRYLIKTRGQQVTLSCSPISGHRSVSWYQQTPGQGLQFLFEYFSETQRNKGNFPGRFSGRQFSNSRSEMNVSTLELGDSALYLCASSLVGADQETQYFGPGTRLLVL.